Below are 9 T cell receptor beta chains sequenced from a single sample in a study of beta chain features in type 1 diabetes. What was sequenced were expressed TCRB transcripts, since all of the isolated RNA had been reverse transcribed. Clones were read by immunoSEQ multiplex PCR, and TCRdb kept only the in-frame ones, dropping some. The sample lists tens of thousands of clones; roughly 45% were seen once. Sequencing was carried out using stem cell memory CD4+ T cells from blood. The receptors shown here come from a woman in her 30s in good health.

This clone was seen a handful of times. V usage is TRBV14 and J usage is TRBJ2-1, with 7 bases lining up with TRBD2. Germline V gene sequence: CDR1 SGHDN, CDR2 FVKESK. CDR3 length: 15 amino acids. Trimming at V came to 0 bases and at J to 10 bases, leaving 9 bases not matched to a gene. The CDR3 sequence: CASSQDLAGGREQFF. CDR3 DNA sequence: TGTGCCAGCAGCCAAGATCTTGCCGGGGGGAGGGAGCAGTTCTTC. Supplemented by reference TRBV14 and TRBJ2-1, the full variable domain reads EAGVTQFPSHSVIEKGQTVTLRCDPISGHDNLYWYRRVMGKEIKFLLHFVKESKQDESGMPNNRFLAERTGGTYSTLKVQPAELEDSGVYFCASSQDLAGGREQFFGPGTRLTVL.

The chain joins TRBV9 to TRBJ2-1; 8 positions match TRBD2. Germline V gene sequence: CDR1 SGDLS, CDR2 YYNGEE. The CDR3 length is 15 residues. V lost 3 bases and J lost 4; bases outside the gene matches: 6. Written as DNA, the CDR3 is TGTGCCAGCAGCGCTGGGGCTAGCGGGTACAATGAGCAGTTCTTC. Its translation is CASSAGASGYNEQFF.

This chain links TRBV4-3 with TRBJ2-2; 8 nucleotides line up with TRBD2. The CDR3 is 17 amino acids. Trimming removed 0 bases from V and 0 bases from J; junction bases left unmatched: 3. Germline loops: CDR1 LGHNA, CDR2 YSLEER. For the CDR3, the DNA is TGCGCCAGCAGCCAAGATGCACTAGCGGCGAACACCGGGGAGCTGTTTTTT. It translates to CASSQDALAANTGELFF.

This clone turned up a few times. The chain joins TRBV5-5 to TRBJ2-5; no clear D gene. The CDR3 consists of 11 residues. Looked up from germline, CDR1 is SGHKS and CDR2 is YYEKEE (reference sequence). The germline V and J ends were trimmed by 4 bases and 1 base, with 2 bases remaining between them. The chain's CDR3 is CASSLQETQYF. CDR3 nucleotide sequence: TGTGCCAGCAGCCTCCAAGAGACCCAGTACTTC. The full variable domain, completed using reference TRBV5-5 and TRBJ2-5, is DAGVTQSPTHLIKTRGQQVTLRCSPISGHKSVSWYQQVLGQGPQFIFQYYEKEERGRGNFPDRFSARQFPNYSSELNVNALLLGDSALYLCASSLQETQYFGPGTRLLVL.

The chain links TRBV7-9 to TRBJ2-7, with 7 bases fitting TRBD1. With 3 bases clipped from V and 2 bases from J, the junction kept 4 bases outside the gene matches. Germline assignment: CDR1 SEHNR and CDR2 FQNEAQ (reference sequence). The CDR3 sequence is 14 residues long. The DNA of the CDR3 is TGTGCCAGCAGCTTGGGCCAGGGGGCCTACGAGCAGTACTTC. Protein product: CASSLGQGAYEQYF.

This clone was seen a few times. V usage is TRBV25-1 and J usage is TRBJ1-5, with a tentative D call TRBD1 (5 bases). Germline values: CDR1 MGHDK, CDR2 SYGVNS. The CDR3 has 14 amino acids. V was pared by 3 bases and J by 6 bases, with 12 bases between. CDR3 amino acids: CASSDLGGSQPQHF. Here the CDR3 DNA reads TGTGCCAGCAGTGATCTCGGGGGTAGTCAGCCCCAGCATTTT.

This rearrangement joins TRBV14 to TRBJ2-1, with 9 bases matching TRBD1. V shed 4 bases and J 0 bases; nucleotides not matched to a gene: 13. The germline CDR1 and CDR2 sequences are SGHDN and FVKESK. This CDR3 is 19 amino acids long. Here the CDR3 DNA reads TGTGCCAGCAGCCTAACCGGGACAGGGATCCCTCTCTCCTACAATGAGCAGTTCTTC. This gives the protein CASSLTGTGIPLSYNEQFF.

This clone was counted between two and nine times. The chain has TRBV29-1 and TRBJ1-1; TRBD1 agrees at 7 bases. The CDR3 contains 15 residues. CDR1 is SQVTM, CDR2 ANQGSEA, per germline. Germline trimming cut 7 bases from V and 0 bases from J; bases unmatched to any gene: 11. The DNA of the CDR3 is TGCAGCGGGGTCGGGACAGACCTAATGAACACTGAAGCTTTCTTT. Amino acids: CSGVGTDLMNTEAFF.

A single count supports this clone. V gene TRBV7-2 combines with J gene TRBJ2-1; D is ambiguous. The V gene's germline CDR1 is SGHTA and CDR2 FQGNSA. The CDR3 spans 15 residues. The V and J ends lost 2 bases and 0 bases respectively, with 8 bases between them. The CDR3 sequence: CASSLYSSSYNEQFF. The CDR3 DNA reads TGTGCCAGCAGCTTATATTCGAGCTCCTACAATGAGCAGTTCTTC. The full variable domain, in which reference TRBV7-2 and TRBJ2-1 provide the parts outside the CDR3, is GAGVSQSPSNKVTEKGKDVELRCDPISGHTALYWYRQSLGQGLEFLIYFQGNSAPDKSGLPSDRFSAERTGGSVSTLTIQRTQQEDSAVYLCASSLYSSSYNEQFFGPGTRLTVL.